The present TCR beta chain was sequenced within a study of graft-versus-host responses after intestinal transplantation. This clone was seen only once. The data were produced by immunoSEQ multiplex PCR, yet TCRdb's version contains in-frame clones alone and is incomplete. The sample includes about 29,000 clones, 87% of them seen just once. The CDR3 contains 13 residues. Trimming stripped 0 bases from V and 6 bases from J, with 8 bases between. Germline V gives CDR1 SGHAT, CDR2 FQNNGV. The source was PBMCs, collected about 460 days after intestinal transplantation. This sequence was found in a human patient who received an intestinal transplant, so some T cells may come from the graft donor. The chain uses TRBV11-2 and TRBJ2-5; the D gene is possibly TRBD1 (6 bases). Here the CDR3 DNA reads TGTGCCAGCAGCTTAGACAGGGGAAAGACCCAGTACTTC. As protein: CASSLDRGKTQYF.